Listed here are 2 T cell receptor beta chains from one sample, sequenced in a study of OX40 agonist ivuxolimab in advanced cancers. Produced via immunoSEQ multiplex PCR; TCRdb's table is partial and in-frame only. Of 99,000 or so clones in the sample, 90% to 95% were seen once. Sequenced here: CD4+ or CD8+ T cells sorted from blood, sampled in a trial of the OX40 agonist ivuxolimab. All receptors derive from an adult with an advanced solid tumor such as melanoma, head and neck, liver or kidney cancer.

The chain has TRBV4-2 and TRBJ2-7, with 9 nucleotides matching TRBD1. Trimming at V came to 1 base and at J to 4 bases, leaving 8 bases not matched to a gene. Germline V gene sequence: CDR1 LGHNA, CDR2 YNFKEQ. The length of the CDR3 is 16 residues. The CDR3 bases are TGTGCCAGCAGCCAAGGTCTGGGACAGGGAGCGTACGAGCAGTACTTC. Protein product: CASSQGLGQGAYEQYF.

The chain links TRBV7-9 to TRBJ1-1; D not certain. CDR3 length: 12 residues. Trimming shortened V by 3 bases and J by 4 bases, and 6 bases separated the two germline ends. Germline CDR1 is SEHNR and CDR2 is FQNEAQ (reference sequence). As DNA, the CDR3 is TGTGCCAGCAGCTTGGACTCCACTGAAGCTTTCTTT. The encoded protein is CASSLDSTEAFF.